Each of the 11 T cell receptor beta chains below was sequenced from the same sample in a study of cytomegalovirus exposure and HLA in healthy donors. With 60 Vbeta and 13 Jbeta primers, the PCR was carried out. Method: immunoSEQ multiplex PCR; TCRdb's copy keeps in-frame clones and lacks some. The sample holds about 72,000 clones. Sequenced input: PBMCs. The receptor source for this set is a man in his forties or fifties in good health and CMV-seronegative.

The gene calls are TRBV9 and TRBJ1-6; 7 nucleotides match TRBD1. This CDR3 region has 17 residues. From germline, CDR1 is SGDLS and CDR2 YYNGEE. Trimming took 4 bases from V and 10 from J; bases not matched to a gene: 17. As DNA, the CDR3 is TGTGCCAGCAGCCCAACCGGGACAGAGGCTCTAGAATCACCCCTCCACTTT. Its translation is CASSPTGTEALESPLHF. Complete variable domain (other parts from reference TRBV9 and TRBJ1-6): DSGVTQTPKHLITATGQRVTLRCSPRSGDLSVYWYQQSLDQGLQFLIQYYNGEERAKGNILERFSAQQFPDLHSELNLSSLELGDSALYFCASSPTGTEALESPLHFGNGTRLTVT.

This CDR3 reads CASSWNIGDQPQHF. The CDR3 nucleotides are TGTGCCAGCAGTTGGAACATCGGAGATCAGCCCCAGCATTTT. The V and J genes are TRBV6-4 and TRBJ1-5; D is unresolved. Deletions cut 5 bases from V and 5 bases from J, with 13 bases between. CDR1 and CDR2 (germline): MRHNA, SNTAGT. This CDR3 is built from 14 residues.

The rearrangement joins TRBV19 to TRBJ1-2; D is perhaps TRBD1 (5 bases). The CDR3 is 11 amino acids. V gave up 3 bases and J gave up 12 bases, with 11 bases separating them. CDR1 LNHDA and CDR2 SQIVND come from the germline V gene (reference sequence). CDR3 protein: CASSIPGSHTF. CDR3 DNA: TGTGCCAGTAGTATCCCAGGGTCCCACACCTTC.

The V and J genes are TRBV27 and TRBJ2-3, with D possibly matching TRBD1 (5 bases). V was shortened by 0 bases and J by 0 bases, with 10 bases between the two germline ends. Germline CDR1 and CDR2: MNHEY and SMNVEV (reference sequence). The CDR3 length is 16 residues. CDR3 sequence: CASSLSRGLSTDTQYF. The CDR3, as DNA: TGTGCCAGCAGTTTATCTAGGGGATTGAGCACAGATACGCAGTATTTT.

V gene TRBV9 combines with J gene TRBJ1-1; D is ambiguous. Germline values: CDR1 SGDLS, CDR2 YYNGEE. The CDR3 is 12 residues long. V was clipped by 2 bases and J by 11 bases, with 13 bases between them. The CDR3 loop reads CASSVSGEEAFF. CDR3 sequence (DNA): TGTGCCAGCAGCGTGTCCGGGGAGGAGGCTTTCTTT.

V and J are TRBV9 and TRBJ1-1; 7 bases align to TRBD1. Germline V CDR1 and CDR2: SGDLS, YYNGEE. The CDR3 has 13 residues. Trimming removed 3 bases from V and 8 bases from J; junction bases left unmatched: 7. CDR3 in DNA: TGTGCCAGCAGCGCCCCAGGGGGGCCCGAAGCTTTCTTT. This gives the protein CASSAPGGPEAFF.

J is TRBJ2-1 and V is TRBV28; D gene ambiguous. The CDR3 spans 12 residues. In germline, CDR1 is MDHEN, CDR2 SYDVKM. With 7 bases removed from V and 3 bases from J, the gap between germline ends came to 7 bases. This chain's CDR3 is CASNRVYNEQFF. CDR3 coding DNA: TGTGCCAGCAATCGGGTCTACAATGAGCAGTTCTTC.

In nucleotides, the CDR3 is TGCGCCAGCAGCTTGGGGGGGAGGGAAGCTTTCTTT. Protein sequence: CASSLGGREAFF. This chain links TRBV5-1 with TRBJ1-1, with D possibly TRBD1 on 5 matching bases. The CDR3 consists of 12 residues. V shed 0 bases and J shed 8 bases, with 8 bases lying between them. Per germline, CDR1 SGHRS and CDR2 YFSETQ. Complete variable domain (other parts from reference TRBV5-1 and TRBJ1-1): KAGVTQTPRYLIKTRGQQVTLSCSPISGHRSVSWYQQTPGQGLQFLFEYFSETQRNKGNFPGRFSGRQFSNSRSEMNVSTLELGDSALYLCASSLGGREAFFGQGTRLTVV.

The V and J genes are TRBV6-5 and TRBJ1-1; D not certain. This CDR3 contains 13 residues. Germline values: CDR1 MNHEY, CDR2 SVGAGI. V was cut by 2 bases and J by 0 bases, with 4 bases left in between. The CDR3 region is CASSYEVNTEAFF. As DNA, the CDR3 is TGTGCCAGCAGTTACGAGGTGAACACTGAAGCTTTCTTT.

A remark on this clone: The junction departs from germline at one end; a sequencing error may be responsible. The chain has TRBV6-1 and TRBJ1-2; D gene uncertain. This CDR3 has 13 amino acids. CDR1 and CDR2 from the germline V gene are MNHNS and SASEGT. The CDR3 protein is CASSPTPAHPYFF. CDR3 nucleotides: TGTGCCAGCAGCCCAACGCCCGCCCACCCTTACTTCTTC.

This rearrangement joins TRBV6-6 to TRBJ2-1; D may be TRBD2 (7 bases). CDR1 and CDR2 (germline): MNHNY, SVGAGI (reference sequence). The length of the CDR3 is 15 residues. V dropped 8 bases and J dropped 6 bases, with 20 bases sitting between them. CDR3 DNA: TGTGCCAGCTCCATGTCCGGCGGGGGCCGCAATGAGCAGTTCTTC. Its translation: CASSMSGGGRNEQFF.